This TCR beta chain derives from a study of blood T cell repertoires in COVID-19 (TCRdb year 2020). With regard to the full study: For ImmuneRACE Cohort 3, a participant was defined as recovered based on two consecutive negative NP/OP PCR tests, clearance by a healthcare professional, or resolution of symptoms. Sample metadata almost always included a de-identified subject ID, COVID-19 status, age in years and sex. The prospective study material was composed of cDNA or gDNA derived from T cells, B-cell-depleted T cells, or PBMCs. Samples were obtained from the ongoing ImmuneRACE study (first 160 participants) and from over 1,000 subjects provided by 6 global collaborators. Deeply sampled blood TCRbeta repertoires from subjects exposed to, actively infected with, or recovered from COVID-19 were included in the dataset. Collaborator samples came from the United States, Italy and Spain and covered acute and convalescent phases of COVID-19. HLA class I and class II types, where available, came from metadata supplied by the sample provider rather than from assay-based typing. A freely available public database, intended as a resource for researchers studying the immune response to SARS-CoV-2, is where the repertoires were released. The full study reports these points: The quantity of clinical and demographic metadata differed by source and by participant and was supplied without curation.

V is shortened by 5 bases, J by 7 bases, and the region joining them spans 7 bases. The CDR3 measures 12 amino acids from cysteine to phenylalanine. This entry keeps only the CDR3 DNA: 36 bases, framed from base 1. Per the germline V gene, SGHRS is the CDR1 and YFSETQ is the CDR2. In regard to this clone: What this receptor recognizes is not known. Qualities for individual bases were not recorded, and no much larger clone is one base off.

In the prospective study, participants were about 18 to 100 years old, resided in about two dozen geographic areas of the United States, and were enrolled through a virtual design. In the prospective study, participants were assigned to cohorts based on the clinical history participants reported in a screening survey and a study questionnaire. Mobile phlebotomists in the prospective study collected whole blood, serum and a nasopharyngeal or oropharyngeal swab from every participant. Additional blood draws and questionnaires over an approximately two-month period could optionally be provided by prospective study participants. Blood samples from the prospective study were shipped frozen or at room temperature prior to DNA extraction. TCRbeta CDR3 regions were amplified from genomic DNA by means of the immunoSEQ Assay, a bias-controlled multiplex PCR. The paper's processing steps were these. The number of nucleated cells in each sample was estimated from the amplification of reference gene primers within the assay. To quantify the absolute abundance of each unique TCRbeta CDR3 rearrangement, sequence reads were collapsed and filtered. For each sample, productive Simpson clonality was calculated by taking the square root of Simpson's diversity index across productive rearrangements. TCRdb retrieved this table from immuneACCESS and kept in-frame rearrangements only. Not all clones are present; in checked studies, unresolved V genes account for under half, and no reason is known for the remainder. V and J calls and clone size are those listed in that table; D and trimming were worked out from the DNA. This sample comprises 330,000 or so clones, roughly 86% of them detected only once. The biggest ten clones account for around 2% of the sample.

The sequenced material came from PBMCs or T cells enriched from blood (not recorded which). The chain is encoded by TRBV5-1 joined to TRBJ1-6; the D gene lacks a confident call. This clonotype was sampled from a man aged 35 to 55 in a cohort exposed to, infected with or recovered from COVID-19 (not recorded which). The DNA is as follows: TGCGCCAGCAGGACGGGAAATTCACCCCTCCACTTT. It codes for CASRTGNSPLHF.